The 6 T cell receptor beta chains below come from one sample, sequenced in a study of T cells expressing NK-cell markers. For each CDR3 protein, TCRdb gives one entry from its re-call of the 5' RACE reads, without DNA. This sample carries about half a million distinct CDR3 sequences, with approximately 1.5% going to the ten biggest clones. Sequenced sample: blood T cells: a sorted CD56 or NKG2C T cell subset, CD4+ or CD8+ T cells, or bulk PBMC T cells (not recorded which). These receptors all come from a woman between 50 and 59 years old in good health.

The chain employs TRBV11-2 and TRBJ2-1; TCRdb names TRBD1, which stays unverified in the absence of DNA. The length of the CDR3 is 12 residues. The germline V gene has CDR1 SGHAT and CDR2 FQNNGV. The CDR3 spells CASRLLGTGQFF.

The chain employs TRBV4-1 and TRBJ2-3; TCRdb picks TRBD2, but there is no DNA to check that call. CDR1 is MGHRA and CDR2 is YSYEKL in the germline V gene. The CDR3 has 16 residues. CDR3 sequence reads: CASSQGPAGGADTQYF.

The genes are TRBV29-1 and TRBJ2-5. There are 13 residues in the CDR3. Germline V gene sequence: CDR1 SQVTM, CDR2 ANQGSEA. Here the CDR3 reads CSVGHTFQETQYF.

The chain carries TRBV24-1 and TRBJ2-5; TCRdb gives TRBD2 as the D gene, but with no DNA this cannot be confirmed. The germline gives CDR1 KGHDR, CDR2 SFDVKD. The CDR3 extends over 19 amino acids. CDR3 sequence: CATSDASGTSGRRQETQYF.

The V call is TRBV6-5, the J call TRBJ2-2. This CDR3 is 16 amino acids long. Germline lookup yields CDR1 MNHEY and CDR2 SVGAGI. CDR3 residues: CASSSPLGFDTGELFF.

V is TRBV12-3 or TRBV12-4 and J is TRBJ1-1; checking the TCRdb D call of TRBD1 is not possible without DNA. This CDR3 has 15 residues. CDR3: CASSLNTGSARRAFF.